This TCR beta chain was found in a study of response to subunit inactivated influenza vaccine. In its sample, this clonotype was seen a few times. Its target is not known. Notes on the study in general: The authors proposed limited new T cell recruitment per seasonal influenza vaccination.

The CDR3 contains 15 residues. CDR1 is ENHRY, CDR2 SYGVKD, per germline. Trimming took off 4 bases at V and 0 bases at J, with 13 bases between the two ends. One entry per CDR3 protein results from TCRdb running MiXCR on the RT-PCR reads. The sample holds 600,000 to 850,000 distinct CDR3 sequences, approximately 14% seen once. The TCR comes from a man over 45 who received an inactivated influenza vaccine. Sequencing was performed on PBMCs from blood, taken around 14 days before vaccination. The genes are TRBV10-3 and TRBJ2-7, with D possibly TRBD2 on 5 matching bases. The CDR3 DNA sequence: TGTGCCATCAGTGCCCAGCGGACGGACTCCTACGAGCAGTACTTC. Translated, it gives CAISAQRTDSYEQYF.